The TCR beta chain described here comes from a study of control samples from healthy donors and cancer patients. Libraries were prepared by immunoSEQ multiplex PCR; TCRdb keeps only in-frame clonotypes and omits some of them. The sample gives approximately 150,000 clones, 85% to 90% of which show up once; about 1.7% is in the top ten. This clone was seen just once. V shed 4 bases and J 7 bases; nucleotides not matched to a gene: 5. Germline CDR1 is SGHTA and CDR2 is FQGTGA. CDR3 size: 13 residues. This receptor was identified in a man between 18 and 35 years old in good health. The sample was blood. The rearrangement joins TRBV7-3 to TRBJ1-1; TRBD1 agrees at 8 bases. CDR3 loop: CASSSGQGGEAFF. CDR3 DNA sequence: TGTGCCAGCAGCTCCGGACAGGGTGGTGAAGCTTTCTTT.